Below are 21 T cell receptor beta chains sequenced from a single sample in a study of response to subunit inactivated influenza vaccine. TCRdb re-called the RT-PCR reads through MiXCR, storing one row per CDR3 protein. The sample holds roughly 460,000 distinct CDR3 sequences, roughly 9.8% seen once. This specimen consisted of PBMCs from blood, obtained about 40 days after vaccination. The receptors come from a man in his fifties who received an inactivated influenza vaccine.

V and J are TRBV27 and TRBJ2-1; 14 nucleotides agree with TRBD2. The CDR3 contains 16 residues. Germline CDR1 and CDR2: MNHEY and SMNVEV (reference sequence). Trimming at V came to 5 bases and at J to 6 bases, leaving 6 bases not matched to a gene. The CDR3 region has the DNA TGTGCCAGCAGTCACGGGACTAGCGGGAGCTTCAATGAGCAGTTCTTC. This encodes CASSHGTSGSFNEQFF.

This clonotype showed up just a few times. This CDR3 reads CASSLYGGSSYNEQFF. CDR3 coding DNA: TGCGCCAGCAGCTTGTATGGCGGGAGCTCCTACAATGAGCAGTTCTTC. This chain uses TRBV5-1 with TRBJ2-1; 7 nucleotides agree with TRBD2. V shed 1 base, J shed 0 bases, and the junction held 4 bases outside the gene matches. CDR3 size: 16 residues. In germline, CDR1 is SGHRS, CDR2 YFSETQ.

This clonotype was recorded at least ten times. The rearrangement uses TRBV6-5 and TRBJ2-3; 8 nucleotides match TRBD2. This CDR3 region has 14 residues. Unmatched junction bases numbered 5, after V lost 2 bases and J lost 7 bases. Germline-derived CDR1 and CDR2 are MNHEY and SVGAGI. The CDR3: CASSYPGTSNTQYF. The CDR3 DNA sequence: TGTGCCAGCAGTTACCCCGGGACTAGTAATACGCAGTATTTT.

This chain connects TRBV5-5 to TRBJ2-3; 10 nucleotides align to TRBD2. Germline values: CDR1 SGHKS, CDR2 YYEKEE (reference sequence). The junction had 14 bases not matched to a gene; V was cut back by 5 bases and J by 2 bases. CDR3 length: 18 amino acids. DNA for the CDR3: TGTGCCAGCAGTTATACCCTGTTCCTAGCGGGGGCCACAGATACGCAGTATTTT. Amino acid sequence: CASSYTLFLAGATDTQYF.

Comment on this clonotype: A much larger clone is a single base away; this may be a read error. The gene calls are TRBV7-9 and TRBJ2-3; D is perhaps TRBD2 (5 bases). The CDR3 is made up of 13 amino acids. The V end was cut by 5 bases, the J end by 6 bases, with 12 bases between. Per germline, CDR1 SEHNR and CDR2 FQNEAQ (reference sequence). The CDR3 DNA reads TGTGCCAGCAGCGCGCGAGGCGGGGATACGCAGTATTTT. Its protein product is CASSARGGDTQYF. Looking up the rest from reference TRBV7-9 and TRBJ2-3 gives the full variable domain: DTGVSQNPRHKITKRGQNVTFRCDPISEHNRLYWYRQTLGQGPEFLTYFQNEAQLEKSRLLSDRFSAERPKGSFSTLEIQRTEQGDSAMYLCASSARGGDTQYFGPGTRLTVL.

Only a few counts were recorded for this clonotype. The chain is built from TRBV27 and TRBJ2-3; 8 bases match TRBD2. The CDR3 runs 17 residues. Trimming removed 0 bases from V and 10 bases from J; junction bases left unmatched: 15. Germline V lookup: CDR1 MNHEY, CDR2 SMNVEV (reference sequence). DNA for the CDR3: TGTGCCAGCAGTTTATCAATTTCTCCGGGGGGGCCCTTAGCGCAGTATTTT. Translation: CASSLSISPGGPLAQYF.

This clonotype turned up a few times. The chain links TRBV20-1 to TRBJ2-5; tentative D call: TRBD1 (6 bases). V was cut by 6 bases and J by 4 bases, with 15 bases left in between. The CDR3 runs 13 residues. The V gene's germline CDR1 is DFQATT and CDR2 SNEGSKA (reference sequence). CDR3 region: CSAIKQGRETQYF. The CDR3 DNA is TGCAGTGCGATCAAACAGGGCCGAGAGACCCAGTACTTC.

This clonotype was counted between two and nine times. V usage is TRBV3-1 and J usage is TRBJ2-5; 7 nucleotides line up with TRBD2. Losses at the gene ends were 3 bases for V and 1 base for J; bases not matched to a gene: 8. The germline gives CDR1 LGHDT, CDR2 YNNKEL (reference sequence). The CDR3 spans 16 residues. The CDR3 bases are TGTGCCAGCAGCCAGGCTAGCGGAGGCCCCCAAGAGACCCAGTACTTC. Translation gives CASSQASGGPQETQYF.

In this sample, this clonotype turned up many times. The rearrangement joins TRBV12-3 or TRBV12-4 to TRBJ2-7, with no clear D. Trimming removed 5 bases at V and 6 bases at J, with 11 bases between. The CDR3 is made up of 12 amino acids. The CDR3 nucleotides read TGTGCCAGCAGTGTATTGCCCTTCGAGCAGTACTTC. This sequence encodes CASSVLPFEQYF.

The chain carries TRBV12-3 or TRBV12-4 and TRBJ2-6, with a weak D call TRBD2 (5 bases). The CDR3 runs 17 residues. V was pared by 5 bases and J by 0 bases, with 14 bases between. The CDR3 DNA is TGTGCCAGCAGTAGAGGGTCATACGTCTCTGGGGCCAACGTCCTGACTTTC. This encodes CASSRGSYVSGANVLTF.

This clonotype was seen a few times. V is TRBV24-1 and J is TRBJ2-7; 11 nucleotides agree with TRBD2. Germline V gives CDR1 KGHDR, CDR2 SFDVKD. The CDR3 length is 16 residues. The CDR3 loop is CAKGLAAINFSYEQYF. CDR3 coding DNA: TGTGCAAAGGGACTAGCGGCAATTAATTTCTCCTACGAGCAGTACTTC.

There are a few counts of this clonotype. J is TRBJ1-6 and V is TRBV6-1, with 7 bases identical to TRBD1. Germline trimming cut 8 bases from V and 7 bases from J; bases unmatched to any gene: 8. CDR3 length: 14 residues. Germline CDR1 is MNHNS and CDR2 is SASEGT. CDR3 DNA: TGTGCCAGCCATCGGGACAGCAGGAATTCACCCCTCCACTTT. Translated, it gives CASHRDSRNSPLHF.

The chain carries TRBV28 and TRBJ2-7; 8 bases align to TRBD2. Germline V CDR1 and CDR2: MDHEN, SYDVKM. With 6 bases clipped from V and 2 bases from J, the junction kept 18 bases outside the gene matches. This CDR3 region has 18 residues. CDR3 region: CASSLTPLWREVTYEQYF. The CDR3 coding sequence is TGTGCCAGCAGCCTTACCCCCCTCTGGCGGGAGGTTACCTACGAGCAGTACTTC.

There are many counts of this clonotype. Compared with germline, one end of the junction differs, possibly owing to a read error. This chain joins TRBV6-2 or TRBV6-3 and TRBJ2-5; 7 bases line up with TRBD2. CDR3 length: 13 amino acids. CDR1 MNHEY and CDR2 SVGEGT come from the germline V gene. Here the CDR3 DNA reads TGTGCCAGCAGCTTACTAGCGCAAGCGACCCAGTACTTC. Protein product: CASSLLAQATQYF.

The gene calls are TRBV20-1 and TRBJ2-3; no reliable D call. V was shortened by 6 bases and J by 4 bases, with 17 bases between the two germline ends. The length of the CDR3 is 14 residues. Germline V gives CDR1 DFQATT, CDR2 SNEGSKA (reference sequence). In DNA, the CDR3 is TGCAGTGCCGCCGGCCCTGGGTTACCAGATACGCAGTATTTT. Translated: CSAAGPGLPDTQYF.

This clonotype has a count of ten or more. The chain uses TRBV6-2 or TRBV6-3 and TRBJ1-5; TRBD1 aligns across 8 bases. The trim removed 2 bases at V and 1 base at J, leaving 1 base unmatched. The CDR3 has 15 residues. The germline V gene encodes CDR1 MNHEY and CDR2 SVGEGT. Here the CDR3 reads CASSYRTGSNQPQHF. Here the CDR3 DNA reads TGTGCCAGCAGTTACCGGACAGGGAGCAATCAGCCCCAGCATTTT.

The CDR3 loop is CATKDRTNTGELFF. In DNA, the CDR3 is TGTGCCACCAAGGACAGAACGAACACCGGGGAGCTGTTTTTT. This chain uses TRBV15 with TRBJ2-2, with D tentatively TRBD1 (6 bases). Trimming removed 7 bases at V and 0 bases at J, with 9 bases between. This CDR3 contains 14 residues. Germline V CDR1 and CDR2: LNHNV, YYDKDF (reference sequence).

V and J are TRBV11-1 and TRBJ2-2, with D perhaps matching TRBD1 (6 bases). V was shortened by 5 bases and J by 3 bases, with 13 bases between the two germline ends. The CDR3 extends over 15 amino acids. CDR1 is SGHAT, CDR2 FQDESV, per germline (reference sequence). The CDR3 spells CASSDPNRDTGELFF. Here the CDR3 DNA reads TGTGCCAGCAGCGACCCAAACAGGGACACCGGGGAGCTGTTTTTT.

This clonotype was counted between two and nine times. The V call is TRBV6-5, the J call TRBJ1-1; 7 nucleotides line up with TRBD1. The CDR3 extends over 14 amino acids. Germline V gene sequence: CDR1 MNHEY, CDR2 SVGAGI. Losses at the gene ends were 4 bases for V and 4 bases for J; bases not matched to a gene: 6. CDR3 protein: CASSSYRGFTEAFF. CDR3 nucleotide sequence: TGTGCCAGCAGTTCCTACAGGGGTTTCACTGAAGCTTTCTTT.

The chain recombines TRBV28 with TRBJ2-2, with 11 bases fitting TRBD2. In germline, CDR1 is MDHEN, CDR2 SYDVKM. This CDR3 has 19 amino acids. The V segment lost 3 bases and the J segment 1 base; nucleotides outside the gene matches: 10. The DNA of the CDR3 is TGTGCCAGCAGTTTTGTGGGGGGACTAGCGGAAATGAACACCGGGGAGCTGTTTTTT. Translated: CASSFVGGLAEMNTGELFF.

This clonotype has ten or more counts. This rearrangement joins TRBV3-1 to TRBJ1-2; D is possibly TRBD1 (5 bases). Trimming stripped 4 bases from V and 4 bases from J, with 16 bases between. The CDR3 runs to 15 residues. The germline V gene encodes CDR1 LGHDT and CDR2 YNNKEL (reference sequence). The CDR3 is CASSPRHDRLYGYTF. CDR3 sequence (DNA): TGTGCCAGCAGCCCCCGACACGACAGACTCTATGGCTACACCTTC. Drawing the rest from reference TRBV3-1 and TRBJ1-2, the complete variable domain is DTAVSQTPKYLVTQMGNDKSIKCEQNLGHDTMYWYKQDSKKFLKIMFSYNNKELIINETVPNRFSPKSPDKAHLNLHINSLELGDSAVYFCASSPRHDRLYGYTFGSGTRLTVV.